This T cell receptor beta chain was retrieved from a study of shared clonotypes between healthy human individuals. Trimming at V came to 2 bases and at J to 4 bases, leaving 3 bases not matched to a gene. The CDR3 runs to 14 residues. Per germline, CDR1 SGDLS and CDR2 YYNGEE. As regards this clone: In the same sample, other DNA sequences code for this CDR3.

Here immunoSEQ multiplex PCR was the method, and the copy in TCRdb shows in-frame clones only, minus some. The sample has 2 million to 2.5 million clones; about nine tenths are singletons. Source material: naive CD4+ T cells from PBMCs. Sample subset: CD45RA+ positively selected. The sequence came from a man younger than 35 in good health. Some clones in this sample may be carry-over from other donors' samples. The V call is TRBV9, the J call TRBJ1-5, with TRBD1 matching 7 bases. Here the CDR3 reads CASSVAGGNQPQHF. The CDR3 nucleotides are TGTGCCAGCAGCGTCGCAGGGGGAAATCAGCCCCAGCATTTT.